Below, 25 T cell receptor beta chains from the same sample are listed, as sequenced in a study of blood T cells in healthy people across ages. For the second PCR, which ran for about 6 to 11 cycles, a sample-barcoded 5' primer and a J-beta primer mix were used. TCRdb re-analysed the 5' RACE reads in MiXCR, keeping a single row per CDR3 protein. Of approximately 600,000 distinct CDR3 sequences in the sample, 58% were seen once. Sequencing used blood. The receptor source for this set is a man aged 55 to 70 in good health.

This clonotype has only a few counts. This chain links TRBV7-2 with TRBJ2-1; D may correspond to TRBD1 or TRBD2 (6 bases each). The CDR3 length is 15 residues. Trimming took 5 bases from V and 5 from J, leaving 16 bases between them. Germline assignment: CDR1 SGHTA and CDR2 FQGNSA. The CDR3 reads CASSLDIGGHNEQFF. The CDR3 region has the DNA TGTGCCAGCAGCCTGGACATCGGGGGCCACAATGAGCAGTTCTTC.

This clonotype appeared a few times. The V gene is TRBV6-1, the J gene TRBJ2-3; the D is unclear. The V gene lost 4 bases and the J gene lost 8 bases, with 7 bases spanning the gap. The CDR3 has 11 residues. The germline gives CDR1 MNHNS, CDR2 SASEGT. The CDR3 DNA reads as TGTGCCAGCAGTGCCCCGGGTACGCAGTATTTT. Translation: CASSAPGTQYF.

This clonotype was counted between two and nine times. This chain uses TRBV20-1 with TRBJ2-3, with D maybe TRBD1 (6 bases). The CDR3 is made up of 11 amino acids. CDR1 DFQATT and CDR2 SNEGSKA come from the germline V gene (reference sequence). Deletions cut 5 bases from V and 6 bases from J, with 9 bases between. CDR3 sequence: CSADRLDTQYF. The CDR3 nucleotides read TGCAGTGCTGACAGGCTGGATACGCAGTATTTT.

There are a few counts of this clonotype. V gene TRBV29-1 combines with J gene TRBJ1-2; TRBD1 is a possible D gene (6 bases). Trimming stripped 7 bases from V and 4 bases from J, with 13 bases between. Germline V CDR1 and CDR2: SQVTM, ANQGSEA. The CDR3 has 12 residues. The CDR3 DNA reads as TGCAGCGACGGGGACAAACCCTATGGCTACACCTTC. Translating it yields CSDGDKPYGYTF.

This clonotype turned up a few times. The chain combines TRBV12-5 with TRBJ2-1, with 9 nucleotides matching TRBD2. J gave up 3 bases and V 1 base, and 7 bases lay outside the gene matches. This CDR3 is 17 amino acids long. Germline CDR1 reads LGHNT; CDR2 reads FRNRAP. CDR3 in DNA: TGTGCTAGTGGTTTGGGCGGGACTAGCAGAATCTACAATGAGCAGTTCTTC. This encodes CASGLGGTSRIYNEQFF.

The chain joins TRBV9 to TRBJ1-3; D gene unclear. This CDR3 is 13 amino acids long. V lost 2 bases and J lost 0, with 3 bases in between. Germline CDR1 SGDLS, CDR2 YYNGEE. CDR3 residues: CASSVGSGNTIYF. Here the CDR3 DNA reads TGTGCCAGCAGCGTTGGCTCTGGAAACACCATATATTTT.

The J gene is TRBJ1-4, the V gene TRBV6-5, with D unclear. V gave up 3 bases and J gave up 7 bases, with 6 bases separating them. CDR3 length equals 12 residues. The V gene's germline CDR1 is MNHEY and CDR2 SVGAGI. The CDR3 is CASSYLGEKLFF. The CDR3 DNA is TGTGCCAGCAGTTATCTTGGTGAAAAACTGTTTTTT.

This clonotype was seen a handful of times. This rearrangement joins TRBV29-1 to TRBJ2-7; a weak D match, TRBD2 (5 bases). CDR1 and CDR2 (germline): SQVTM, ANQGSEA. V was shortened by 3 bases and J by 5 bases, with 14 bases between the two germline ends. The length of the CDR3 is 13 residues. The CDR3 here is CSVEYRESHEQYF. Written as DNA, the CDR3 is TGCAGCGTTGAGTATAGGGAGTCCCACGAGCAGTACTTC.

The chain has TRBV6-6 and TRBJ2-3, with TRBD2 as a possible D gene (5 bases). CDR1 MNHNY and CDR2 SVGAGI come from the germline V gene (reference sequence). V lost 8 bases, J lost 3 bases, and 24 bases lay in between. CDR3 size: 17 residues. CDR3 residues: CASGLPGASGETDTQYF. Here the CDR3 DNA reads TGTGCCAGCGGCCTACCAGGCGCCAGCGGAGAAACAGATACGCAGTATTTT.

The chain has TRBV20-1 and TRBJ2-5; 14 nucleotides align to TRBD2. V trimming: 0 bases; J trimming: 4 bases; junction bases outside the gene matches: 7. Germline loops: CDR1 DFQATT, CDR2 SNEGSKA (reference sequence). The CDR3 has 17 residues. CDR3 loop: CSARDPSGLAGGETQYF. The DNA for the CDR3 is TGCAGTGCTAGAGACCCTTCCGGACTAGCGGGGGGAGAGACCCAGTACTTC.

The chain combines TRBV9 with TRBJ2-3; TRBD2 might be the D (5 bases). In germline, CDR1 is SGDLS, CDR2 YYNGEE. The CDR3 is 14 amino acids. Trimming took off 0 bases at V and 6 bases at J, with 11 bases between the two ends. The CDR3: CASSVVAPADTQYF. In nucleotides, the CDR3 is TGTGCCAGCAGCGTAGTAGCGCCTGCGGATACGCAGTATTTT.

In this sample, this clonotype turned up a few times. V is TRBV7-2 and J is TRBJ1-4; D unresolved. Germline CDR1 reads SGHTA; CDR2 reads FQGNSA. The V and J ends lost 1 base and 0 bases respectively, with 12 bases between them. The CDR3 has 17 residues. CDR3 coding DNA: TGTGCCAGCAGCTTAGGCGAAATGGTGGCAACTAATGAAAAACTGTTTTTT. This sequence encodes CASSLGEMVATNEKLFF.

This clonotype was counted between two and nine times. The CDR3 loop reads CASSTGSNEQFF. In nucleotides, the CDR3 is TGTGCCAGCAGCACAGGGTCCAATGAGCAGTTCTTC. V gene TRBV12-3 or TRBV12-4 combines with J gene TRBJ2-1; perhaps TRBD1 as D (6 bases). CDR3 size: 12 residues. Deletions cut 6 bases from V and 6 bases from J, with 9 bases between.

This chain joins TRBV20-1 and TRBJ2-5; TRBD1 might be the D (6 bases). Germline loops: CDR1 DFQATT, CDR2 SNEGSKA (reference sequence). The CDR3 has 12 residues. The germline V and J ends were trimmed by 6 bases and 5 bases, with 13 bases remaining between them. The CDR3 sequence: CSATHTGETQYF. CDR3 nucleotides: TGCAGTGCAACACATACAGGGGAGACCCAGTACTTC.

The J gene is TRBJ2-7, the V gene TRBV4-2, with 11 bases matching TRBD1. The CDR3 covers 15 residues. Germline trimming cut 4 bases from V and 5 bases from J; bases unmatched to any gene: 7. Germline CDR1 reads LGHNA; CDR2 reads YNFKEQ. The CDR3 loop is CASSRVVGQGDEQYF. In DNA, the CDR3 is TGTGCCAGCAGCCGAGTCGTGGGACAGGGGGACGAGCAGTACTTC.

This clonotype was observed a single time. V gene TRBV18 combines with J gene TRBJ1-2; D is ambiguous. Trimming took off 3 bases at V and 1 base at J, with 6 bases between the two ends. The CDR3 consists of 13 residues. CDR1 and CDR2 from the germline V gene are KGHSH and LQKENI. The CDR3 region is CASSPTDNYGYTF. The CDR3 DNA reads as TGTGCCAGCTCACCCACAGATAACTATGGCTACACCTTC.

The CDR3 DNA follows: TGCAGTGCTAGGGGAGGGGCCCCTGGGGCCAACGTCCTGACTTTC. Translated: CSARGGAPGANVLTF. The rearrangement joins TRBV20-1 to TRBJ2-6; 7 bases agree with TRBD2. The germline V gene has CDR1 DFQATT and CDR2 SNEGSKA (reference sequence). J gave up 2 bases and V 3 bases, and 4 bases lay outside the gene matches. This CDR3 has 15 residues.

J is TRBJ1-1 and V is TRBV27; D gene unclear. Trimming pared 5 bases from V and 0 bases from J, leaving 16 bases between. The germline CDR1 and CDR2 sequences are MNHEY and SMNVEV (reference sequence). The CDR3 runs to 16 residues. The CDR3 DNA reads TGTGCCAGCAGTCCCTTAGGTGTGTTTATGAACACTGAAGCTTTCTTT. Translating it yields CASSPLGVFMNTEAFF.

The CDR3 coding sequence is TGCGCCAGCAGCTTGAGCCGGTATAGCGGGGGGCCTCAAGAGACCCAGTACTTC. Protein product: CASSLSRYSGGPQETQYF. The chain links TRBV5-1 to TRBJ2-5, with 10 bases identical to TRBD2. V gave up 1 base and J gave up 2 bases; unmatched junction bases: 11. From germline, CDR1 is SGHRS and CDR2 YFSETQ. This CDR3 has 18 amino acids.

This clonotype was observed a handful of times. The rearrangement links TRBV15 to TRBJ2-3; the D gene is possibly TRBD2 (6 bases). CDR3 length: 16 amino acids. The V gene lost 0 bases and the J gene lost 7 bases, with 17 bases spanning the gap. Germline CDR1 is LNHNV and CDR2 is YYDKDF (reference sequence). CDR3 region: CATSRDTRGPGHTQYF. CDR3 nucleotides: TGTGCCACCAGCAGAGATACGCGGGGCCCAGGCCATACGCAGTATTTT.

This clonotype was picked up a small number of times. The gene calls are TRBV12-3 or TRBV12-4 and TRBJ2-3, with a tentative D call TRBD2 (6 bases). The CDR3 runs 12 residues. V was pared by 5 bases and J by 5 bases, with 8 bases between. CDR3 sequence: CASSRDLDTQYF. The CDR3 coding sequence is TGTGCCAGCAGTCGGGACTTAGATACGCAGTATTTT.

The chain combines TRBV7-9 with TRBJ2-6; the D is unclear. Per germline, CDR1 SEHNR and CDR2 FQNEAQ (reference sequence). CDR3 length: 14 amino acids. V was clipped by 4 bases and J by 2 bases, with 6 bases between them. The CDR3 loop reads CASSSTTGANVLTF. For the CDR3, the DNA is TGTGCCAGCAGCTCCACGACTGGGGCCAACGTCCTGACTTTC.

This clonotype was seen more than once but under ten times. The V and J genes are TRBV2 and TRBJ1-1, with D perhaps TRBD1 (6 bases). Germline V gene sequence: CDR1 SNHLY, CDR2 FYNNEI. The CDR3 runs 13 residues. Deletions cut 3 bases from V and 6 bases from J, with 11 bases between. The CDR3 loop is CASSDSGAPEAFF. The DNA of the CDR3 is TGTGCCAGCAGTGATTCGGGGGCCCCTGAAGCTTTCTTT.

The chain carries TRBV3-1 and TRBJ2-4; D may be TRBD1 or TRBD2 (6 bases each). The CDR3 consists of 16 residues. Looked up from germline, CDR1 is LGHDT and CDR2 is YNNKEL (reference sequence). V gave up 3 bases and J gave up 1 base, with 13 bases separating them. CDR3 in amino acids: CASSHALGGAKNIQYF. The CDR3 bases are TGTGCCAGCAGCCATGCACTAGGGGGGGCCAAAAACATTCAGTACTTC.

This clonotype was found a few times. The chain recombines TRBV5-1 with TRBJ2-3, with 9 bases lining up with TRBD2. The CDR3 has 19 residues. Trimming cost V 2 bases and J 0 bases; bases outside gene matches: 13. Looked up from germline, CDR1 is SGHRS and CDR2 is YFSETQ. CDR3 DNA: TGCGCCAGCAGCTTACGCCCGCTCTTAGCGGGGGTTAGCACAGATACGCAGTATTTT. Encoded protein: CASSLRPLLAGVSTDTQYF.